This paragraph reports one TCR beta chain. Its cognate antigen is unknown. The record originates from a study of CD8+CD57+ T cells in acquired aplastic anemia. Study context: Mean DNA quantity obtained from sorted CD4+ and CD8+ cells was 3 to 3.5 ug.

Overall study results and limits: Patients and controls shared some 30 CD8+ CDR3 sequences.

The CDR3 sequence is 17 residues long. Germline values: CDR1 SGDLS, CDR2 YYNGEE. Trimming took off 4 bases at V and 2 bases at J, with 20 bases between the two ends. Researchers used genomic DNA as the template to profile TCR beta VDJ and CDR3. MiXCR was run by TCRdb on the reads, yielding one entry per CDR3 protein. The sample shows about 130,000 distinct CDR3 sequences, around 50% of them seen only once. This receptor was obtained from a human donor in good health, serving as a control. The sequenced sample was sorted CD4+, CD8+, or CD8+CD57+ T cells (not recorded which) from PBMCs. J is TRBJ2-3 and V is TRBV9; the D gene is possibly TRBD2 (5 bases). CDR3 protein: CASSPRQAVATTDTQYF. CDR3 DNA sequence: TGTGCCAGCAGCCCCCGCCAAGCGGTAGCTACCACAGATACGCAGTATTTT.